Only a few counts were recorded for the clone carrying this T cell receptor (beta chain). This sample was taken from a study of spatial heterogeneity in lung cancer. Study overall: The donor group consisted of roughly 76 patients who had untreated, early-stage non-small cell lung cancer. Follow-up PBMC samples were sequenced when available, at a median of roughly 2 years after resection.

TCRdb re-called the 5' RACE reads with MiXCR, one entry per CDR3 protein. The data contain about 25,000 distinct CDR3 sequences, approximately 6% of them singletons. In germline, CDR1 is SGHTA, CDR2 FQGNSA. The CDR3 is 16 amino acids. Trimming removed 2 bases from V and 2 bases from J, with 15 bases in between. This sample's time point: blood at routine non-recurrence follow-up after resection. TCRs were sequenced from unsorted whole RNA of tumor, nontumor lung or PBMC. The chain uses TRBV7-2 and TRBJ1-1; D is unresolved. The material was PBMCs, obtained at follow-up. The sequence was obtained from a male donor with early-stage non-small cell lung cancer. The DNA for the CDR3 is TGTGCCAGCAGCTTAAGCCCCCAGGCGACTAACACTGAAGCTTTCTTT. Its translation: CASSLSPQATNTEAFF.